Listed below are T cell receptor beta chains from one sample, sequenced in a study of cytomegalovirus exposure and HLA in healthy donors. Sequencing used immunoSEQ multiplex PCR; TCRdb keeps in-frame clones, though not all of them. Its clone listing holds about 130,000 clones. Sequencing was done on a sample of PBMCs. The receptors derive from a middle-aged woman in good health and CMV-seropositive. CDR3s include the opening cysteine and the closing phenylalanine or tryptophan. D genes are given only for firm matches.

cdr3_aa	cdr3_nt	d_call	j_call	v_call
CASSLGQGIHEQFF	TGTGCCAGCAGCTTGGGTCAGGGGATACATGAGCAGTTCTTC	.	TRBJ2-1	TRBV5-6
CASSPRLDKGYTF	TGTGCCAGCAGTCCTCGACTCGATAAAGGCTACACCTTC	.	TRBJ1-2	TRBV6-6
CASSTVAGGSKNIQYF	TGTGCCAGCAGCACGGTGGCAGGGGGCTCCAAAAACATTCAGTACTTC	TRBD1	TRBJ2-4	TRBV7-2
CAWSKGDTLLEQFF	TGTGCCTGGAGTAAGGGGGACACCCTGTTAGAGCAGTTCTTC	.	TRBJ2-1	TRBV30
CASILARGQGNTIYF	TGTGCCAGCATCCTGGCCAGGGGGCAGGGAAACACCATATATTTT	TRBD1	TRBJ1-3	TRBV7-2
CSVRTNTGELFF	TGCAGCGTCCGTACGAACACCGGGGAGCTGTTTTTT	.	TRBJ2-2	TRBV29-1
CSVTQGARPDTQYF	TGCAGCGTGACACAGGGGGCCCGTCCAGATACGCAGTATTTT	TRBD1	TRBJ2-3	TRBV29-1
CSVEKTAGATEAFF	TGCAGCGTTGAAAAAACGGCAGGGGCCACTGAAGCTTTCTTT	.	TRBJ1-1	TRBV29-1
CAWSLGVQETQYF	TGTGCCTGGAGTTTAGGGGTTCAAGAGACCCAGTACTTC	.	TRBJ2-5	TRBV30
CASSPPPANYGYTF	TGCGCCAGCAGCCCCCCCCCGGCTAACTATGGCTACACCTTC	.	TRBJ1-2	TRBV4-1